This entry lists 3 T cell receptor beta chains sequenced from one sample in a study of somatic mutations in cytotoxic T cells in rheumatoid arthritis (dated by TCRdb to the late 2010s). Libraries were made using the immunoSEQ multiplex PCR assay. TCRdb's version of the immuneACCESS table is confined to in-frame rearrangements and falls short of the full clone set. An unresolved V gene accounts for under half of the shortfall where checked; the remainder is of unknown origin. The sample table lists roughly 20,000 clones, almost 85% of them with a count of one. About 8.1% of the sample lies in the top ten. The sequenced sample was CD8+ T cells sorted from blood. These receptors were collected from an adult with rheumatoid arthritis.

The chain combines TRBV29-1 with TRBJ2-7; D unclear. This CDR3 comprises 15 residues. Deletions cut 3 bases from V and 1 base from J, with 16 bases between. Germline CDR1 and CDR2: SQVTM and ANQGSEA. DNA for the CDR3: TGCAGCGTTGATGTCGAGACATCCACTTCCTACGAGCAGTACTTC. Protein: CSVDVETSTSYEQYF.

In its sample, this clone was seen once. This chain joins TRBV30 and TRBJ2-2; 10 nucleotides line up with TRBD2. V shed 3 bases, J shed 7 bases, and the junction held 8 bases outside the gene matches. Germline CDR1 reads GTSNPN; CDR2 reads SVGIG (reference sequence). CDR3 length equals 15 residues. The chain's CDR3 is CAWRLAGVSGGELFF. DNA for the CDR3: TGTGCCTGGAGGCTAGCGGGAGTGAGCGGCGGGGAGCTGTTTTTT.

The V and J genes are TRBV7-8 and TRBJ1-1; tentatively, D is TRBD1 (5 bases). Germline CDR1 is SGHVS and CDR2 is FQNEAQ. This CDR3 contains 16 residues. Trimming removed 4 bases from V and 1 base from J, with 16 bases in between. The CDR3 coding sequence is TGTGCCAGCAGCTCACGCACCGGGACTCGGAACACTGAAGCTTTCTTT. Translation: CASSSRTGTRNTEAFF.